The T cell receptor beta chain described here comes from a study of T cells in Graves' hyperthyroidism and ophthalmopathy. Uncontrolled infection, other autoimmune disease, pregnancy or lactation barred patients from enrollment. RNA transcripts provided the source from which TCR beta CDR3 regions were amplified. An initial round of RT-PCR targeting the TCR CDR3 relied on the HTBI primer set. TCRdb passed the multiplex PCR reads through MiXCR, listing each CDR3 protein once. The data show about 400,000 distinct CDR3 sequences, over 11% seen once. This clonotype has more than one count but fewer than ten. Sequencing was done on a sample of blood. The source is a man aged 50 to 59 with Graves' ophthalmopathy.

CDR3 amino acids: CASSLRGKQETQYF. The CDR3 DNA reads as TGTGCCAGCAGTTTGAGAGGGAAGCAAGAGACCCAGTACTTC. This chain joins TRBV28 and TRBJ2-5; a weak D match, TRBD2 (5 bases). The CDR3 is made up of 14 amino acids. Trimming removed 3 bases from V and 2 bases from J, with 10 bases in between. Germline V lookup: CDR1 MDHEN, CDR2 SYDVKM.